Detailed here is one T cell receptor (beta chain). Its antigen remains unidentified. This specimen comes from a study of cytomegalovirus exposure and HLA in healthy donors. The wider study: A later analysis reported the same platform for the 120 or so validation repertoires and the 666 first-cohort repertoires. The study's findings and limits: Reports described diagnosis of cytomegalovirus status by the classifier as highly specific and sensitive. Confirmation was obtained in vitro that a few CMV-associated chains are specific for CMV antigens.

Germline V gives CDR1 MNHEY, CDR2 SMNVEV (reference sequence). Trimming stripped 4 bases from V and 7 bases from J, with 13 bases between. The CDR3 sequence is 13 residues long. Data came from immunoSEQ multiplex PCR; TCRdb stores just in-frame clones and leaves some out. The sample lists about 260,000 clones; around 90% were seen once. This chain uses TRBV27 with TRBJ1-2; D gene ambiguous. The sample was PBMCs. The TCR was taken from a woman under 40 in good health and CMV-seronegative. The CDR3 reads CASSYSGFRGYTF. For the CDR3, the DNA is TGTGCCAGCAGTTATTCGGGATTTCGTGGCTACACCTTC.